Sequencing of this T cell receptor (beta chain) was carried out in a study of shared clonotypes between healthy human individuals. Study-wide results and caveats: Sampling involved blood alone; tissue repertoires likely differ. Sequencing depth was predicted to influence how clonotypes are shared among donors.

A word on this clone: Its antigen remains unknown.

The CDR3 spans 18 residues. Germline assignment: CDR1 SGHRS and CDR2 YFSETQ. V was pared by 5 bases and J by 4 bases, with 18 bases of the junction left unmatched. For every subset, genomic DNA was evenly distributed across several immunoSEQ plates. Only in-frame clones appear in the TCRdb table, and some are missing; sequencing was by immunoSEQ multiplex PCR. The sample carries roughly 2.6 million clones, approximately 90% recorded once. The specimen was naive CD4+ T cells sorted from blood. Subset reported: CD45RA+ positively selected. This chain joins TRBV5-1 and TRBJ2-5; TRBD2 aligns across 9 bases. The clonotype was recovered from a man in his late teens or twenties in good health. The CDR3 DNA reads as TGCGCCAGCAGTGCCGGGACTAGCCCCAGATCCGATAGAGAGACCCAGTACTTC. Translating it yields CASSAGTSPRSDRETQYF.